This T cell receptor (beta chain) was identified during a study of control samples from healthy donors and cancer patients. Deletions cut 5 bases from V and 5 bases from J, with 9 bases between. Germline CDR1 reads LNHDA; CDR2 reads SQIVND (reference sequence). This CDR3 is 12 amino acids long. Clones were sequenced by immunoSEQ multiplex PCR, and TCRdb holds only the in-frame ones, with some missing. The repertoire consists of approximately 100,000 clones, with over 75% occurring once and the leading ten covering 3% to 4.5%. This TCR derives from a woman between 18 and 29 years old in good health. The sequenced material came from blood. The gene calls are TRBV19 and TRBJ1-1; D unresolved. In DNA, the CDR3 is TGTGCCAGTAGTTCCTTGAGGACTGAAGCTTTCTTT. This codes for CASSSLRTEAFF.